The following is a T cell receptor (beta chain) sequence with its context. This entry is derived from a study of T cell repertoires in cytomegalovirus infection. V shed 5 bases, J shed 5 bases, and the junction held 11 bases outside the gene matches. CDR1 and CDR2 from the germline V gene are SQVTM and ANQGSEA. The CDR3 is made up of 16 amino acids. From the reads, TCRdb called clonotypes with MiXCR, one entry per CDR3 protein. The data show under 300,000 distinct CDR3 sequences, approximately 17% seen once. Sequenced material: CD8+ T cells from PBMCs. The sequence was obtained from a human donor in good health (CMV status not recorded). Some clones in this sample may be carry-over from other donors' samples. V and J are TRBV29-1 and TRBJ2-1, with TRBD1 matching over 11 bases. The CDR3 coding sequence is TGCAGCGTTTACTGGACAGGGGGCCTATACGACAATGAGCAGTTCTTC. Residues: CSVYWTGGLYDNEQFF.